The 25 T cell receptor beta chains listed next were all sequenced from one sample in a study of shared clonotypes between healthy human individuals. Produced via immunoSEQ multiplex PCR; TCRdb's table is partial and in-frame only. Among about 1.1 million clones listed, approximately 80% were seen once. Sequenced sample: memory CD4+ T cells from PBMCs. Subset indicated: CD45RA-negative fraction. The receptors come from a man between 18 and 35 years old in good health. Some clones in this sample may be carry-over from other donors' samples.

The CDR3 is CASPDSRSPYEQYF. Written as DNA, the CDR3 is TGCGCCAGCCCGGACTCCCGTTCCCCCTACGAGCAGTACTTC. The chain combines TRBV10-1 with TRBJ2-7; D might be TRBD2 (5 bases). The V end was cut by 8 bases, the J end by 2 bases, with 16 bases between. Per the germline V gene, CDR1 is WNHNN and CDR2 is SYGVQD (reference sequence). The CDR3 covers 14 residues.

This clone was counted a single time. The rearrangement uses TRBV21-1 and TRBJ1-1. TRBV21-1 is given as a pseudogene. This CDR3 is built from 14 residues. The CDR3 DNA sequence: TGTGCCAGCAGATCGGAGGGGGTTGAGGGTGAAGCTTTCTTT. It yields the protein CASRSEGVEGEAFF.

The J gene is TRBJ2-3, the V gene TRBV2; D ambiguous. The CDR3 has 11 residues. The germline gives CDR1 SNHLY, CDR2 FYNNEI. V gave up 5 bases and J gave up 8 bases, with 8 bases separating them. This chain's CDR3 is CASSYIGTQYF. CDR3 nucleotide sequence: TGTGCCAGCAGTTACATAGGTACGCAGTATTTT.

With respect to this clone: Other DNA variants within this sample encode the same CDR3. The chain recombines TRBV18 with TRBJ2-3; 7 nucleotides agree with TRBD2. The V and J ends lost 1 base and 5 bases, in that order; junction bases with no gene match: 9. The CDR3 runs 16 residues. Germline V gene data show CDR1 as KGHSH and CDR2 as LQKENI. This CDR3 reads CASSPLGRAPGDTQYF. As DNA, the CDR3 is TGTGCCAGCTCACCACTGGGGAGGGCCCCCGGAGATACGCAGTATTTT.

The sample holds a few counts of this clone. This same CDR3 is encoded by further DNA sequences in the sample. The chain links TRBV6-6 to TRBJ2-2; D is undetermined. The germline gives CDR1 MNHNY, CDR2 SVGAGI (reference sequence). V dropped 7 bases and J dropped 2 bases, with 14 bases sitting between them. The CDR3 is 15 amino acids. The CDR3 loop is CASTTAQTNTGELFF. In DNA form, the CDR3 reads TGTGCCAGCACCACCGCACAGACCAACACCGGGGAGCTGTTTTTT.

The J gene is TRBJ1-4, the V gene TRBV18; 9 bases align to TRBD1. CDR3 size: 16 residues. Germline trimming cut 3 bases from V and 8 bases from J; bases unmatched to any gene: 10. In germline, CDR1 is KGHSH, CDR2 LQKENI. The DNA of the CDR3 is TGTGCCAGCTCACCTCCCGGACAGGGGCGGAACGAAAAACTGTTTTTT. Its protein product is CASSPPGQGRNEKLFF.

The gene calls are TRBV7-2 and TRBJ2-2; D is unresolved. Per the germline V gene, CDR1 is SGHTA and CDR2 is FQGNSA. The CDR3 length is 17 residues. V gave up 1 base and J gave up 3 bases, with 15 bases separating them. The CDR3 nucleotides are TGTGCCAGCAGCTTAGTCCCTATAATCTGGGACACCGGGGAGCTGTTTTTT. It is translated as CASSLVPIIWDTGELFF.

This clone is a singleton in its sample. The chain combines TRBV27 with TRBJ2-7; D call uncertain. Germline V CDR1 and CDR2: MNHEY, SMNVEV (reference sequence). The CDR3 is made up of 15 amino acids. The V end was cut by 2 bases, the J end by 2 bases, with 13 bases between. The DNA for the CDR3 is TGTGCCAGCAGTTTAGACGGAACTGCACCCTACGAGCAGTACTTC. It codes for CASSLDGTAPYEQYF.

V and J are TRBV28 and TRBJ1-4; TRBD1 matches 7 bases. The length of the CDR3 is 18 residues. Germline V lookup: CDR1 MDHEN, CDR2 SYDVKM. Trimming removed 5 bases from V and 7 bases from J; junction bases left unmatched: 19. In DNA form, the CDR3 reads TGTGCCAGCAGTCAACGGAAGGCTATGTACCAGGGGGTTGAAAAACTGTTTTTT. It yields the protein CASSQRKAMYQGVEKLFF.

The V call is TRBV18, the J call TRBJ2-7; 7 bases are a match to TRBD2. The germline gives CDR1 KGHSH, CDR2 LQKENI. The CDR3 runs to 15 residues. Trimming took 6 bases from V and 1 from J; bases not matched to a gene: 9. The CDR3 protein is CASSFQRGLSYEQYF. In nucleotides, the CDR3 is TGTGCCAGCTCGTTCCAGCGGGGCTTATCCTACGAGCAGTACTTC.

The gene calls are TRBV6-6 and TRBJ2-7; 8 bases fit TRBD2. The CDR3 is made up of 14 amino acids. Germline V lookup: CDR1 MNHNY, CDR2 SVGAGI (reference sequence). The trim removed 7 bases at V and 4 bases at J, leaving 9 bases unmatched. The DNA of the CDR3 is TGTGCCAGCACCCCGGGAGGGGGGAAATACGAGCAGTACTTC. Translated: CASTPGGGKYEQYF.

The V and J genes are TRBV28 and TRBJ2-5, with a possible D match to TRBD1 (6 bases). From germline, CDR1 is MDHEN and CDR2 SYDVKM. CDR3 size: 16 residues. Deletions cut 6 bases from V and 1 base from J, with 18 bases between. The CDR3 region is CASSGKPGHSQETQYF. CDR3 nucleotides: TGTGCCAGCAGCGGAAAACCGGGACACAGCCAAGAGACCCAGTACTTC.

This clone was picked up one time. This chain joins TRBV5-1 and TRBJ1-5; no definite D call. CDR3 length: 15 amino acids. CDR1 is SGHRS, CDR2 YFSETQ, per germline. The ends were cut back, 4 bases at V and 3 bases at J, with 14 bases in the middle. The CDR3 region is CASSPGGPTNQPQHF. The CDR3 DNA follows: TGCGCCAGCAGCCCCGGCGGGCCCACCAATCAGCCCCAGCATTTT.

The chain links TRBV4-1 to TRBJ2-7; D is unresolved. Trimming took off 0 bases at V and 4 bases at J, with 10 bases between the two ends. CDR3 length equals 14 residues. Per the germline V gene, CDR1 is MGHRA and CDR2 is YSYEKL. Here the CDR3 reads CASSQEFRPYEQYF. CDR3 in DNA: TGCGCCAGCAGCCAAGAGTTCAGACCTTACGAGCAGTACTTC.

The chain has TRBV9 and TRBJ2-7, with 9 positions matching TRBD2. This CDR3 region has 14 residues. Germline-derived CDR1 and CDR2 are SGDLS and YYNGEE. The V and J ends lost 1 base and 2 bases, in that order; junction bases with no gene match: 1. The CDR3 region has the DNA TGTGCCAGCAGCGTATCTAGCGGGACCTACGAGCAGTACTTC. Protein: CASSVSSGTYEQYF.

This clone has just one count. The chain combines TRBV9 with TRBJ2-2; 11 bases agree with TRBD2. J was trimmed by 3 bases and V by 3 bases; bases with no gene match: 7. The germline gives CDR1 SGDLS, CDR2 YYNGEE. CDR3 length equals 17 residues. In DNA, the CDR3 is TGTGCCAGCAGCGCCCACCTACTAGCGGGGGACACCGGGGAGCTGTTTTTT. Translating it yields CASSAHLLAGDTGELFF.

This chain connects TRBV28 to TRBJ1-5; unclear D gene. Germline loops: CDR1 MDHEN, CDR2 SYDVKM. Trimming took off 6 bases at V and 7 bases at J, with 10 bases between the two ends. The CDR3 has 12 amino acids. The CDR3, as DNA: TGTGCCAGCAGCTCACAAACACAGCCCCAGCATTTT. This sequence encodes CASSSQTQPQHF.

The CDR3 reads CASSRHENTEAFF. CDR3 in DNA: TGTGCCAGCAGTCGACACGAGAACACTGAAGCTTTCTTT. J is TRBJ1-1 and V is TRBV28; D gene ambiguous. Trimming stripped 5 bases from V and 1 base from J, with 8 bases between. Germline CDR1 is MDHEN and CDR2 is SYDVKM. The CDR3 is 13 amino acids.

This chain links TRBV9 with TRBJ2-1; 9 bases align to TRBD2. The CDR3 runs to 16 residues. Germline V lookup: CDR1 SGDLS, CDR2 YYNGEE. Trimming took 3 bases from V and 4 from J; bases not matched to a gene: 8. CDR3 sequence reads: CASSEGGTSGYNEQFF. The CDR3 DNA reads TGTGCCAGCAGCGAAGGAGGAACTAGCGGGTACAATGAGCAGTTCTTC. The variable domain in full, with the rest retrieved from reference TRBV9 and TRBJ2-1, is DSGVTQTPKHLITATGQRVTLRCSPRSGDLSVYWYQQSLDQGLQFLIQYYNGEERAKGNILERFSAQQFPDLHSELNLSSLELGDSALYFCASSEGGTSGYNEQFFGPGTRLTVL.

In its sample, this clone was seen many times. CDR3 bases: TGTGCCAGCAGCTTACAGGGGAATCAGCCCCAGCATTTT. It yields the protein CASSLQGNQPQHF. The rearrangement links TRBV5-5 to TRBJ1-5; 7 nucleotides agree with TRBD1. The CDR3 is 13 residues long. Losses at the gene ends were 2 bases for V and 4 bases for J; bases not matched to a gene: 0. Germline V gene sequence: CDR1 SGHKS, CDR2 YYEKEE (reference sequence).

The rearrangement uses TRBV7-9 and TRBJ2-7; TRBD2 might be the D (6 bases). The CDR3 totals 14 residues. V was shortened by 8 bases and J by 0 bases, with 14 bases between the two germline ends. The germline V gene has CDR1 SEHNR and CDR2 FQNEAQ (reference sequence). The CDR3 here is CASGGVLGSYEQYF. In DNA, the CDR3 is TGTGCCAGCGGAGGGGTCCTTGGCTCCTACGAGCAGTACTTC.

This clone was seen a few times. V is TRBV5-4 and J is TRBJ2-3; TRBD1 matches at 8 bases. Germline lookup yields CDR1 SGHNT and CDR2 YYREEE (reference sequence). This CDR3 region has 14 residues. With 3 bases clipped from V and 7 bases from J, the junction kept 7 bases outside the gene matches. CDR3 loop: CASSSRTGGNTQYF. The CDR3 coding sequence is TGTGCCAGCAGCTCCCGTACAGGGGGAAATACGCAGTATTTT.

The J gene is TRBJ1-1, the V gene TRBV6-1, with no clear D. Germline V CDR1 and CDR2: MNHNS, SASEGT. V was shortened by 5 bases and J by 1 base, with 11 bases between the two germline ends. This CDR3 spans 14 amino acids. CDR3 sequence (DNA): TGTGCCAGCAGTTCCCCGCCAGCGAACACTGAAGCTTTCTTT. Translating gives CASSSPPANTEAFF.

The rearrangement links TRBV19 to TRBJ2-1; TRBD1 is a possible D gene (5 bases). The V end was cut by 1 base, the J end by 4 bases, with 8 bases between. CDR3 length: 14 amino acids. CDR1 and CDR2 from the germline V gene are LNHDA and SQIVND (reference sequence). The CDR3 reads CASSIGQKYNEQFF. In nucleotides, the CDR3 is TGTGCCAGTAGTATAGGACAGAAATACAATGAGCAGTTCTTC. Filled out from reference TRBV19 and TRBJ2-1, the complete variable domain reads DGGITQSPKYLFRKEGQNVTLSCEQNLNHDAMYWYRQDPGQGLRLIYYSQIVNDFQKGDIAEGYSVSREKKESFPLTVTSAQKNPTAFYLCASSIGQKYNEQFFGPGTRLTVL.

This clone was observed at least ten times. The CDR3: CASRKGGAGGGTEAFF. In DNA form, the CDR3 reads TGCGCCAGCAGAAAGGGGGGGGCAGGGGGCGGCACTGAAGCTTTCTTT. The genes are TRBV4-1 and TRBJ1-1; 8 nucleotides line up with TRBD1. V lost 6 bases and J lost 4; bases outside the gene matches: 13. The germline CDR1 and CDR2 sequences are MGHRA and YSYEKL. The CDR3 contains 16 residues.